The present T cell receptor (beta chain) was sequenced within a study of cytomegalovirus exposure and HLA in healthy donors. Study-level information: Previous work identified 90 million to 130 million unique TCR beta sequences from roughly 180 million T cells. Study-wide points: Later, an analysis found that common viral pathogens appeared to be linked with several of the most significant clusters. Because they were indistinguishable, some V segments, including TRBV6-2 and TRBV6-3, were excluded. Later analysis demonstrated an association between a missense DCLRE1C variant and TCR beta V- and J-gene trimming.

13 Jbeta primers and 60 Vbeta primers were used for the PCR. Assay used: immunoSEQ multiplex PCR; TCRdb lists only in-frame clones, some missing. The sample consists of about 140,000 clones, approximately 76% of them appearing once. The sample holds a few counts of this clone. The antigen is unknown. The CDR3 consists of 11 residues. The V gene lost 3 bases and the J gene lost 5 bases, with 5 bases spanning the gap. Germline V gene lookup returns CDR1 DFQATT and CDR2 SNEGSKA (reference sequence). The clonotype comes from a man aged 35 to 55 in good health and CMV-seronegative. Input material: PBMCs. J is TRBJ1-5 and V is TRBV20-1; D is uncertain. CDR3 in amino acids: CSASRDQPQHF. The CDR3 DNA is TGCAGTGCTAGCCGGGATCAGCCCCAGCATTTT.